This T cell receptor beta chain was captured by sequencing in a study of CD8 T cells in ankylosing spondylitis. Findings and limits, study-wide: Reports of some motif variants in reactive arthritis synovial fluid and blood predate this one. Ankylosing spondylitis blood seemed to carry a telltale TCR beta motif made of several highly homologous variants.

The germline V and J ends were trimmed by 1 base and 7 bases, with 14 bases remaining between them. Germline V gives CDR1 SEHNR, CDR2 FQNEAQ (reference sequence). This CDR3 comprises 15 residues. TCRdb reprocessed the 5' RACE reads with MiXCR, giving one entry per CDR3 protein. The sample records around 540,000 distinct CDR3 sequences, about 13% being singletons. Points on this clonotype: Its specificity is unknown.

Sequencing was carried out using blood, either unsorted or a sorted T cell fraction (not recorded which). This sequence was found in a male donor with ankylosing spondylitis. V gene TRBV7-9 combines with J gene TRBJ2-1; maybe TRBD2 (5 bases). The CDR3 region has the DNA TGTGCCAGCAGCTTAGTCGGTCCTAGCTGGAATGAGCAGTTCTTC. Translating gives CASSLVGPSWNEQFF.